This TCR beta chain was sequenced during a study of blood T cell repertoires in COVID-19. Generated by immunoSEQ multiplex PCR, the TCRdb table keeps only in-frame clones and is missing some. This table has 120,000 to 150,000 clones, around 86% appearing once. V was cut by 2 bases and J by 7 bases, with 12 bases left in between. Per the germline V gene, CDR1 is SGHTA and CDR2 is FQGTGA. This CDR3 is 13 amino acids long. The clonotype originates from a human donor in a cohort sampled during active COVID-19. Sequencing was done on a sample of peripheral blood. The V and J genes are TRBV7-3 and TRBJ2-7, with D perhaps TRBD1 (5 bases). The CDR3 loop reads CASSLSGSGEQYF. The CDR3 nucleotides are TGTGCCAGCAGCTTATCAGGGTCCGGTGAGCAGTACTTC.